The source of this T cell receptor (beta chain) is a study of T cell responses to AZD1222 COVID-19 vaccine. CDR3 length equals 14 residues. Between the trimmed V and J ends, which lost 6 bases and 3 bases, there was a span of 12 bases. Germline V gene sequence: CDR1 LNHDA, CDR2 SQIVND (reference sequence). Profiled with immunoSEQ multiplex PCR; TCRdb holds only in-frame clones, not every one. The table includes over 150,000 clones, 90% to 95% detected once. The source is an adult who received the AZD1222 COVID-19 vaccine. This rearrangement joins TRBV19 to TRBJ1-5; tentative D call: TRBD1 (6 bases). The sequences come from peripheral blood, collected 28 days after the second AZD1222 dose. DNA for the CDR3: TGTGCCAGTAGGAAACAGGGTAACAATCAGCCCCAGCATTTT. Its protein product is CASRKQGNNQPQHF.